Sequencing of this T cell receptor (beta chain) was carried out in a study of cytomegalovirus exposure and HLA in healthy donors. In the study overall: Sequencing of roughly 180 million T cells in an earlier analysis found around 120 million unique TCR beta sequences.

PCR amplification relied on 60 Vbeta primers (plus 13 Jbeta primers). Clones were read by immunoSEQ multiplex PCR, and TCRdb kept only the in-frame ones, dropping some. The sample consists of roughly 130,000 clones, roughly 79% of them appearing once. The TCR comes from a man aged 18 to 29 in good health and CMV-seronegative. Specimen: PBMCs.

CDR3 DNA: TGTGCCTGGAGTGAAATAGGGACAGGGATTATTCAGCCCCAGCATTTT. Its protein product is CAWSEIGTGIIQPQHF. The chain links TRBV30 to TRBJ1-5, with 9 bases aligning to TRBD1. Looked up from germline, CDR1 is GTSNPN and CDR2 is SVGIG (reference sequence). Trimming cost V 1 base and J 6 bases; bases outside gene matches: 10. The CDR3 loop spans 16 amino acids. The variable domain in full, completed from reference TRBV30 and TRBJ1-5, reads SQTIHQWPATLVQPVGSPLSLECTVEGTSNPNLYWYRQAAGRGLQLLFYSVGIGQISSEVPQNLSASRPQDRQFILSSKKLLLSDSGFYLCAWSEIGTGIIQPQHFGDGTRLSIL.